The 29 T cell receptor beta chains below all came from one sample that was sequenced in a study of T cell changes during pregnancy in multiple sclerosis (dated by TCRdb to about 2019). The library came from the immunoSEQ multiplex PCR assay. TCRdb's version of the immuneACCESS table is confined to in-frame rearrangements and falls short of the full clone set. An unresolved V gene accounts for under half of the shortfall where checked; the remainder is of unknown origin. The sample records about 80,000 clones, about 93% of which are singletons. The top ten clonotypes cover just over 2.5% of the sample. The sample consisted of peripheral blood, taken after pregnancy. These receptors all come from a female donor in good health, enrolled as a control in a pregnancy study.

The CDR3 protein is CASSQESQGAYNSPLHF. In DNA, the CDR3 is TGCGCCAGCAGCCAAGAATCCCAGGGGGCTTATAATTCACCCCTCCACTTT. The gene calls are TRBV4-1 and TRBJ1-6; 8 nucleotides agree with TRBD1. This CDR3 comprises 17 residues. Per germline, CDR1 MGHRA and CDR2 YSYEKL. Trimming removed 0 bases from V and 4 bases from J; junction bases left unmatched: 5.

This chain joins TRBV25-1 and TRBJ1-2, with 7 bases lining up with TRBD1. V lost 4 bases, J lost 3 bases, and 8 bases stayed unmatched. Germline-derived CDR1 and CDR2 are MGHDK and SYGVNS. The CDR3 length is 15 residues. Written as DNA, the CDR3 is TGTGCCAGCAGTGGAGGGGGCGTTAGCTACTATGGCTACACCTTC. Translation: CASSGGGVSYYGYTF.

This CDR3 is CATSYGQAYGYTF. DNA of the CDR3: TGTGCCACCAGCTATGGACAGGCCTATGGCTACACCTTC. This chain connects TRBV15 to TRBJ1-2; 7 nucleotides match TRBD1. V lost 5 bases to trimming and J lost 4 bases; unmatched junction nucleotides: 4. This CDR3 region has 13 residues. Looked up from germline, CDR1 is LNHNV and CDR2 is YYDKDF (reference sequence).

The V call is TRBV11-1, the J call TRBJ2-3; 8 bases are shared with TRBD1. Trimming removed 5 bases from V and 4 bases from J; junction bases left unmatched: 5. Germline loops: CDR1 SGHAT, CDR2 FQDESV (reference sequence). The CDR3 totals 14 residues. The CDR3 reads CASSQRTGSDTQYF. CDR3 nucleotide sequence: TGTGCCAGCAGCCAGCGGACAGGGTCAGATACGCAGTATTTT.

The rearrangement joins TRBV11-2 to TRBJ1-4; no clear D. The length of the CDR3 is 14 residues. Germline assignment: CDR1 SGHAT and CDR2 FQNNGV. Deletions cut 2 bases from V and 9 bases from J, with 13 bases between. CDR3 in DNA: TGTGCCAGCAGCTTACACTATCAAGTTCAAAAACTGTTTTTT. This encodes CASSLHYQVQKLFF.

The CDR3 DNA reads TGTGCCAGCAGCTTAGGGTCCAGGTCAGGCGGGGAGCTGTTTTTT. Translation: CASSLGSRSGGELFF. V and J are TRBV7-2 and TRBJ2-2; D gene unclear. This CDR3 is built from 15 residues. V was trimmed by 1 base and J by 7 bases, leaving 13 bases between them. Germline values: CDR1 SGHTA, CDR2 FQGNSA. The variable domain in full, with the rest retrieved from reference TRBV7-2 and TRBJ2-2, is GAGVSQSPSNKVTEKGKDVELRCDPISGHTALYWYRQSLGQGLEFLIYFQGNSAPDKSGLPSDRFSAERTGGSVSTLTIQRTQQEDSAVYLCASSLGSRSGGELFFGEGSRLTVL.

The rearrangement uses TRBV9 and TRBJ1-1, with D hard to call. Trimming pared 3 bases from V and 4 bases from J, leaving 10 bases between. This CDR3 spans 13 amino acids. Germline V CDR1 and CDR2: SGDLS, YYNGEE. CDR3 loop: CASSAALSTEAFF. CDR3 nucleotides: TGTGCCAGCAGCGCTGCGTTGAGCACTGAAGCTTTCTTT.

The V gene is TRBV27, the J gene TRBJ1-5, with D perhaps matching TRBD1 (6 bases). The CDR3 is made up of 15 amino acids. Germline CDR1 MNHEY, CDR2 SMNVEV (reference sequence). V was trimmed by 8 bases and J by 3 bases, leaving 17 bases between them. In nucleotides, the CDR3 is TGTGCCAGCCAGCAATTGGCAGGGGTCAATCAGCCCCAGCATTTT. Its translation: CASQQLAGVNQPQHF.

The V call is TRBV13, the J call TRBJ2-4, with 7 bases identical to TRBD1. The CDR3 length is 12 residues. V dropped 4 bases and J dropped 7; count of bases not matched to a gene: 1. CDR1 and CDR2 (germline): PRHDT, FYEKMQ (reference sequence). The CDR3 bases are TGTGCCAGCAGCTCACAGGGGAACATTCAGTACTTC. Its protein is CASSSQGNIQYF.

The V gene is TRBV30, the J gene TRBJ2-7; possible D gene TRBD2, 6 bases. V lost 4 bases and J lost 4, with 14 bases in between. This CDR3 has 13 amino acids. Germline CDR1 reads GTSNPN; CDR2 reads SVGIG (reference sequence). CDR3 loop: CAWTSGGVYEQYF. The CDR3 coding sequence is TGTGCCTGGACGAGCGGAGGGGTGTACGAGCAGTACTTC.

DNA of the CDR3: TGCGCCAGCAGCTTGGGGGGACAGGGTAATGAAAAACTGTTTTTT. It translates to CASSLGGQGNEKLFF. The chain has TRBV5-1 and TRBJ1-4; 9 positions agree with TRBD1. Trimming took 0 bases from V and 4 from J; bases not matched to a gene: 1. The CDR3 length is 15 residues. Germline V gives CDR1 SGHRS, CDR2 YFSETQ.

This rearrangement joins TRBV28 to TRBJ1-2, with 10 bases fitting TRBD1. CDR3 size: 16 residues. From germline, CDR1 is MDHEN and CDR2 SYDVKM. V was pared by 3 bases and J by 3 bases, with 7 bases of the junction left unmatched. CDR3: CASSFSKTGGDYGYTF. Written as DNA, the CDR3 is TGTGCCAGCAGTTTCTCCAAGACAGGGGGCGACTATGGCTACACCTTC.

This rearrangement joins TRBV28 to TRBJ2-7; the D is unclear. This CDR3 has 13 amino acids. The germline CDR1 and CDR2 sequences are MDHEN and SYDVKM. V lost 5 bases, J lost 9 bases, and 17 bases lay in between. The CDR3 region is CASSLDAVLRQYF. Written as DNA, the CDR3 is TGTGCCAGCAGTCTAGATGCTGTTTTAAGGCAGTACTTC.

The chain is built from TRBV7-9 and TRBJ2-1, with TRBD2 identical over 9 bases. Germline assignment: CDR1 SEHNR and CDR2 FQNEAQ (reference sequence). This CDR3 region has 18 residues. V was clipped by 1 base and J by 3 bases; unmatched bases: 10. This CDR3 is CASSLGLTRLAVYNEQFF. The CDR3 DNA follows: TGTGCCAGCAGCTTAGGCCTAACGAGACTAGCGGTCTACAATGAGCAGTTCTTC.

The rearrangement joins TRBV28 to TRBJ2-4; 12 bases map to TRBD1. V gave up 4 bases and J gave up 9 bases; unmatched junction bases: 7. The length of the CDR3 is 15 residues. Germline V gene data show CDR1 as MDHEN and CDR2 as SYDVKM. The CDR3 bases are TGTGCCAGCAGTTCGCCGGGACAGGGGGCACTCATTCAGTACTTC. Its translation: CASSSPGQGALIQYF. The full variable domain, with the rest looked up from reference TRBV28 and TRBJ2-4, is DVKVTQSSRYLVKRTGEKVFLECVQDMDHENMFWYRQDPGLGLRLIYFSYDVKMKEKGDIPEGYSVSREKKERFSLILESASTNQTSMYLCASSSPGQGALIQYFGAGTRLSVL.

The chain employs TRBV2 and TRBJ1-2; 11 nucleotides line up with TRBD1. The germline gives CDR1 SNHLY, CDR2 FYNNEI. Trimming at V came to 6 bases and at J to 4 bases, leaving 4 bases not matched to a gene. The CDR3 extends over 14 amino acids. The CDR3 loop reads CASSQDRGLYGYTF. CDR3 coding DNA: TGTGCCAGCAGCCAGGACAGGGGGCTCTATGGCTACACCTTC.

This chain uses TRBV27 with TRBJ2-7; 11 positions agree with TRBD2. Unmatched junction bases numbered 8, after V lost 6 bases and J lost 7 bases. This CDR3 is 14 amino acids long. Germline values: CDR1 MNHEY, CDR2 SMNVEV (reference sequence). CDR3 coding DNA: TGTGCCAGCAGCAGACTAGCGGGAAGGTGGGAGCAGTACTTC. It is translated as CASSRLAGRWEQYF.

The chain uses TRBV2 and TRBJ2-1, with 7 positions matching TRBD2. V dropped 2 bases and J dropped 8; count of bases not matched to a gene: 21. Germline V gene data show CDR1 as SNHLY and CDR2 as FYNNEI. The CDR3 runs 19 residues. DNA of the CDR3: TGTGCCAGCAGTGAAACCACCCGTCTCCGCCAAGGGAGGGACCATGAGCAGTTCTTC. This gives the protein CASSETTRLRQGRDHEQFF.

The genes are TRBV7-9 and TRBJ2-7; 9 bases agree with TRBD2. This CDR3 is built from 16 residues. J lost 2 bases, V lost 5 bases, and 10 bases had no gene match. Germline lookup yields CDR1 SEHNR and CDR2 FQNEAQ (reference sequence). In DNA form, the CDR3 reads TGTGCCAGCAGCGCTCGCGCTAGCGGGGCCCCCTACGAGCAGTACTTC. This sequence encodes CASSARASGAPYEQYF.

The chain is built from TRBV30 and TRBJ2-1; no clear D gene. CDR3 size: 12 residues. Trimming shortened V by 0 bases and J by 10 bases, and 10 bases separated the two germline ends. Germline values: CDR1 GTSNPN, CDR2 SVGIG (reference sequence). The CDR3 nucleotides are TGTGCCTGGAGTGTAATAGTCTTAGAGCAGTTCTTC. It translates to CAWSVIVLEQFF.

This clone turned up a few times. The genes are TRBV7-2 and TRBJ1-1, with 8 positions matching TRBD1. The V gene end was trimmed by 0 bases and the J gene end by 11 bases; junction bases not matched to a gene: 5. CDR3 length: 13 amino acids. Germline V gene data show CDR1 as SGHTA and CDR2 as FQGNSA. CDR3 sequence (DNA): TGTGCCAGCAGCTTAGCACTCCGGGACAGGGCTTTCTTT. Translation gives CASSLALRDRAFF.

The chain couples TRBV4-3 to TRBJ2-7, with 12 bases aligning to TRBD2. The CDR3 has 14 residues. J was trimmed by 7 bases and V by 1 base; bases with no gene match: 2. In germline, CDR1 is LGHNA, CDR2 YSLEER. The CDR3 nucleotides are TGCGCCAGCAGCCAAGTAGGACTAGCGGGGGAGCAGTACTTC. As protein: CASSQVGLAGEQYF.

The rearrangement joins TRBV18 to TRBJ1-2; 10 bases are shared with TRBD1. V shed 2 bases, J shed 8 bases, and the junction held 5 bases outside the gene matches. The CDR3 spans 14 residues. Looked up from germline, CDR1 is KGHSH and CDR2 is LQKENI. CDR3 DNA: TGTGCCAGCTCACCAGTGGGACAGGGGACGGGCTACACCTTC. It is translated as CASSPVGQGTGYTF.

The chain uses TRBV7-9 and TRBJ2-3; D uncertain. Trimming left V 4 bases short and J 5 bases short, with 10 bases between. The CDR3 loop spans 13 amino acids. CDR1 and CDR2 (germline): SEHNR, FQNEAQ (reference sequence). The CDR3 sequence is CASSSRSVDTQYF. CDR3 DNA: TGTGCCAGCAGCTCGCGGTCCGTAGATACGCAGTATTTT. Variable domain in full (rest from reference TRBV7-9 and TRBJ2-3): DTGVSQNPRHKITKRGQNVTFRCDPISEHNRLYWYRQTLGQGPEFLTYFQNEAQLEKSRLLSDRFSAERPKGSFSTLEIQRTEQGDSAMYLCASSSRSVDTQYFGPGTRLTVL.

CDR3 residues: CASTMGGEQYF. CDR3 sequence (DNA): TGTGCCAGCACCATGGGGGGCGAGCAGTACTTC. The chain recombines TRBV6-5 with TRBJ2-7, with D tentatively TRBD2 (6 bases). Per germline, CDR1 MNHEY and CDR2 SVGAGI. The ends were cut back, 7 bases at V and 6 bases at J, with 10 bases in the middle. The CDR3 runs to 11 residues.

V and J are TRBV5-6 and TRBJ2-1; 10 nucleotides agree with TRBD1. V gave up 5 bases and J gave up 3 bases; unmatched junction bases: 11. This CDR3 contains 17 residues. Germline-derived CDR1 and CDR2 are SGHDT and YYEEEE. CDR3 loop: CASSPTGGPGYYNEQFF. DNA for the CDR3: TGTGCCAGCAGTCCGACAGGGGGCCCCGGCTACTACAATGAGCAGTTCTTC.

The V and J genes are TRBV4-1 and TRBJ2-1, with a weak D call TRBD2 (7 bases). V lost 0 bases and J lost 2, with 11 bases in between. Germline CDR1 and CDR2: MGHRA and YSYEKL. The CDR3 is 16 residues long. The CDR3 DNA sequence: TGCGCCAGCAGCCAAGAGGCGGGGGCCCCCTACAATGAGCAGTTCTTC. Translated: CASSQEAGAPYNEQFF.

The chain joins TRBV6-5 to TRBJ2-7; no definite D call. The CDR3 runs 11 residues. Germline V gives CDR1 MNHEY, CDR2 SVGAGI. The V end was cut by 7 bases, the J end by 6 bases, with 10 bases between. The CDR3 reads CASTNNLEQYF. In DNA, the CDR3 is TGTGCCAGCACCAACAACCTCGAGCAGTACTTC.

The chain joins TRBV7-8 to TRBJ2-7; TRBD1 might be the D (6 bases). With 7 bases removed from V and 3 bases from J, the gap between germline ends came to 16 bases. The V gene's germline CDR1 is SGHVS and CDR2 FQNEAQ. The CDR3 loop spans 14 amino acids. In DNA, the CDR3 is TGTGCCAGCACCCCGGCCCAAGGGGGCTACGAGCAGTACTTC. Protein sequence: CASTPAQGGYEQYF. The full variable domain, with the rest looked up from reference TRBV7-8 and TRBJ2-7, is GAGVSQSPRYKVAKRGQDVALRCDPISGHVSLFWYQQALGQGPEFLTYFQNEAQLDKSGLPSDRFFAERPEGSVSTLKIQRTQQEDSAVYLCASTPAQGGYEQYFGPGTRLTVT.